This T cell receptor (beta chain) appears in the sequencing data of a study of blood T cell repertoires in COVID-19. Method: immunoSEQ multiplex PCR; TCRdb's copy keeps in-frame clones and lacks some. The table lists approximately 30,000 clones, around 90% of them singletons, with around 17% in the top ten. V dropped 4 bases and J dropped 6; count of bases not matched to a gene: 7. The CDR3 is 15 residues long. Per the germline V gene, CDR1 is SGHRS and CDR2 is YFSETQ. The TCR comes from a human donor in a cohort sampled during active COVID-19. The specimen was peripheral blood. This sequence joins TRBV5-1 and TRBJ2-1; 10 bases are a match to TRBD1. As DNA, the CDR3 is TGCGCCAGCAGCGTGGGGACAGGGGTTTCCAATGAGCAGTTCTTC. The encoded protein is CASSVGTGVSNEQFF.